The TCR beta chain described here comes from a study of early T cells in non-severe SARS-CoV-2 infection. MiXCR, applied by TCRdb to the 5' RACE reads, yields one record per CDR3 protein. This sample has 42,000 or so distinct CDR3 sequences, with roughly 10% found just once. CDR1 and CDR2 (germline): SQVTM, ANQGSEA. Germline trimming cut 7 bases from V and 2 bases from J; bases unmatched to any gene: 6. The CDR3 has 13 residues. The origin of this receptor is an adult who was a healthcare worker with PCR-confirmed SARS-CoV-2 infection or an uninfected control (not recorded which). Sample: whole blood. The V call is TRBV29-1, the J call TRBJ2-7; 9 bases line up with TRBD1. CDR3 in amino acids: CSGGTGLAYEQYF. The CDR3 bases are TGCAGCGGGGGGACAGGGCTAGCCTACGAGCAGTACTTC.